This entry lists 28 T cell receptor beta chains sequenced from one sample in a study of beta chain features in type 1 diabetes. Findings and caveats of the study: Moderately but significantly shorter TCRB CDR3s were found in Type 1 diabetes patients in all four CD4+ subsets.

Expressed TCRB transcripts were sequenced, since all the RNA that had been isolated was reverse transcribed. Sequencing used immunoSEQ multiplex PCR; TCRdb keeps in-frame clones, though not all of them. The profile shows 300,000 to 350,000 clones, about 14% of them singletons. Their specific antigens are unknown. Sequencing was performed on naive CD4+ T cells from blood. The receptors were sampled from a young woman with type 1 diabetes.

The sample holds a few counts of this clone. This sequence joins TRBV6-5 and TRBJ2-3, with D possibly being TRBD1 (7 bases). This CDR3 is built from 14 residues. Germline V gene data show CDR1 as MNHEY and CDR2 as SVGAGI. The V end lost 4 bases, the J end lost 5 bases, and 13 bases lay between the germline ends. DNA of the CDR3: TGTGCCAGCAGTTCCCGACAGGGAGGAGATACGCAGTATTTT. Protein product: CASSSRQGGDTQYF.

V usage is TRBV4-1 and J usage is TRBJ2-4, with 7 nucleotides matching TRBD1. Germline assignment: CDR1 MGHRA and CDR2 YSYEKL. The trim removed 6 bases at V and 7 bases at J, leaving 6 bases unmatched. This CDR3 region has 13 residues. CDR3 sequence: CASRRTGENIQYF. CDR3 in DNA: TGCGCCAGCAGGCGAACAGGGGAGAACATTCAGTACTTC.

This clone showed up just a few times. The chain joins TRBV11-2 to TRBJ2-1; 7 bases match TRBD2. The CDR3 totals 15 residues. Germline CDR1 reads SGHAT; CDR2 reads FQNNGV. V lost 0 bases to trimming and J lost 4 bases; unmatched junction nucleotides: 3. In DNA form, the CDR3 reads TGTGCCAGCAGCTTAGACCGGACTAGTTACAATGAGCAGTTCTTC. Its protein product is CASSLDRTSYNEQFF.

This chain links TRBV21-1 with TRBJ1-4. TRBV21-1 is marked as a pseudogene. The length of the CDR3 is 15 residues. In DNA, the CDR3 is TGTGCCAGCAGCCCTCGACTCGCCACGGATGAAAAACTGTTTTTT. It yields the protein CASSPRLATDEKLFF.

J is TRBJ2-7 and V is TRBV5-1; D possibly corresponds to TRBD1 (7 bases). V lost 5 bases, J lost 3 bases, and 12 bases lay in between. CDR1 is SGHRS and CDR2 is YFSETQ in the germline V gene. The CDR3 loop spans 13 amino acids. The CDR3 DNA reads TGCGCCAGCAGTGCGGGACAGTTCTACGAGCAGTACTTC. It codes for CASSAGQFYEQYF. Supplemented by reference TRBV5-1 and TRBJ2-7, the full variable domain reads KAGVTQTPRYLIKTRGQQVTLSCSPISGHRSVSWYQQTPGQGLQFLFEYFSETQRNKGNFPGRFSGRQFSNSRSEMNVSTLELGDSALYLCASSAGQFYEQYFGPGTRLTVT.

This clone was observed a few times. Other DNA sequences in this sample translate to the same CDR3. This chain connects TRBV5-1 to TRBJ2-7; no clear D. The germline gives CDR1 SGHRS, CDR2 YFSETQ. There are 14 residues in the CDR3. V lost 0 bases and J lost 0, with 7 bases in between. CDR3 nucleotide sequence: TGCGCCAGCAGCTTGGACAGTTCCTCCTACGAGCAGTACTTC. Translation: CASSLDSSSYEQYF.

The chain carries TRBV28 and TRBJ2-1, with D hard to call. The CDR3 has 15 amino acids. CDR1 and CDR2 from the germline V gene are MDHEN and SYDVKM. V was cut by 8 bases and J by 4 bases, with 18 bases left in between. DNA of the CDR3: TGTGCCAGCGCGACTGGCCAGATTTTATACAATGAGCAGTTCTTC. The encoded protein is CASATGQILYNEQFF.

V usage is TRBV19 and J usage is TRBJ2-1, with 14 bases fitting TRBD2. V was clipped by 3 bases and J by 10 bases; unmatched bases: 5. This CDR3 comprises 15 residues. Germline values: CDR1 LNHDA, CDR2 SQIVND (reference sequence). In nucleotides, the CDR3 is TGTGCCAGTAGTATGGGACTAGCGGGAGCGTGGGAGCAGTTCTTC. Its protein product is CASSMGLAGAWEQFF.

The chain combines TRBV7-9 with TRBJ2-2; TRBD1 aligns across 8 bases. Unmatched junction bases numbered 12, after V lost 7 bases and J lost 5 bases. CDR1 and CDR2 from the germline V gene are SEHNR and FQNEAQ (reference sequence). This CDR3 spans 16 amino acids. DNA for the CDR3: TGTGCCAGCAACGAACAGGGGGTGGCACGGACCGGGGAGCTGTTTTTT. Translation gives CASNEQGVARTGELFF.

The rearrangement joins TRBV2 to TRBJ1-1; D is uncertain. Germline CDR1 SNHLY, CDR2 FYNNEI. This CDR3 has 13 amino acids. V shed 6 bases and J shed 3 bases, with 11 bases lying between them. The CDR3 DNA reads TGTGCCAGCAGCGATAACGGAGACACTGAAGCTTTCTTT. It yields the protein CASSDNGDTEAFF.

V is TRBV11-3 and J is TRBJ2-1; TRBD2 matches 12 bases. CDR3 length: 14 residues. Germline V gene lookup returns CDR1 SGHNT and CDR2 YENEEA. J lost 8 bases, V lost 5 bases, and 4 bases had no gene match. The CDR3 sequence: CASSALAGGDEQFF. The CDR3 nucleotides are TGTGCCAGCAGCGCCCTAGCGGGAGGGGATGAGCAGTTCTTC.

This clone was recorded a few times. The rearrangement joins TRBV23-1 to TRBJ2-2; 8 nucleotides agree with TRBD2. TRBV23-1 falls under the ORF class, with uncertain function. V lost 2 bases and J lost 5; bases outside the gene matches: 4. This CDR3 is 15 amino acids long. In nucleotides, the CDR3 is TGCGCCAGCAGTCAAGGGGCGGGAGGTACCGGGGAGCTGTTTTTT. It specifies CASSQGAGGTGELFF.

There are a few counts of this clone. The chain is built from TRBV5-1 and TRBJ2-3, with D perhaps matching TRBD1 (5 bases). The CDR3 is 14 residues long. V was cut by 0 bases and J by 4 bases, with 9 bases left in between. Germline values: CDR1 SGHRS, CDR2 YFSETQ. CDR3 nucleotide sequence: TGCGCCAGCAGCTTGGAGTGGGGCGCAGATACGCAGTATTTT. Translation: CASSLEWGADTQYF.

This clone was counted a few times. The V call is TRBV2, the J call TRBJ2-3, with 8 bases aligning to TRBD2. This CDR3 has 15 amino acids. Unmatched junction bases numbered 6, after V lost 4 bases and J lost 3 bases. In germline, CDR1 is SNHLY, CDR2 FYNNEI. Written as DNA, the CDR3 is TGTGCCAGCAGTGTGAGGACTAGCCGGACAGATACGCAGTATTTT. Translation gives CASSVRTSRTDTQYF. Combining the CDR3 with reference TRBV2 and TRBJ2-3 gives the whole variable domain EPEVTQTPSHQVTQMGQEVILRCVPISNHLYFYWYRQILGQKVEFLVSFYNNEISEKSEIFDDQFSVERPDGSNFTLKIRSTKLEDSAMYFCASSVRTSRTDTQYFGPGTRLTVL.

V gene TRBV4-3 combines with J gene TRBJ1-5, with TRBD1 identical over 7 bases. This CDR3 spans 16 amino acids. Germline V gene sequence: CDR1 LGHNA, CDR2 YSLEER. Unmatched junction bases numbered 5, after V lost 1 base and J lost 2 bases. CDR3 nucleotides: TGCGCCAGCAGCCAAGGCCCGGGACAGCGCAATCAGCCCCAGCATTTT. Translation: CASSQGPGQRNQPQHF.

In its sample, this clone was seen a few times. This chain joins TRBV28 and TRBJ2-7; 7 bases are a match to TRBD2. This CDR3 region has 13 residues. The germline V gene encodes CDR1 MDHEN and CDR2 SYDVKM. The junction had 9 bases not matched to a gene; V was cut back by 8 bases and J by 5 bases. DNA for the CDR3: TGTGCCAGCCGGACTAGATATGGGAACGAGCAGTACTTC. As protein: CASRTRYGNEQYF.

This clone occurred a few times. The V call is TRBV2, the J call TRBJ2-3, with D maybe TRBD2 (6 bases). CDR1 is SNHLY and CDR2 is FYNNEI in the germline V gene. This CDR3 region has 14 residues. V dropped 6 bases and J dropped 6 bases, with 16 bases sitting between them. The CDR3 nucleotides are TGTGCCAGCAGCGTCTTGTCGGGGAGGGATACGCAGTATTTT. Translation: CASSVLSGRDTQYF.

The chain uses TRBV9 and TRBJ2-3; 8 bases agree with TRBD2. V lost 3 bases, J lost 1 base, and 13 bases stayed unmatched. The CDR3 totals 18 residues. Per the germline V gene, CDR1 is SGDLS and CDR2 is YYNGEE. CDR3 coding DNA: TGTGCCAGCAGCGAAAGGCCCTCGGCGGGAGGACGCACAGATACGCAGTATTTT. It yields the protein CASSERPSAGGRTDTQYF. The variable domain in full, with the rest retrieved from reference TRBV9 and TRBJ2-3, is DSGVTQTPKHLITATGQRVTLRCSPRSGDLSVYWYQQSLDQGLQFLIQYYNGEERAKGNILERFSAQQFPDLHSELNLSSLELGDSALYFCASSERPSAGGRTDTQYFGPGTRLTVL.

DNA of the CDR3: TGTGCCAGTACCCTCTACGGTATTCAGCCCCAGCATTTT. It encodes CASTLYGIQPQHF. The rearrangement uses TRBV19 and TRBJ1-5, with D unresolved. Per the germline V gene, CDR1 is LNHDA and CDR2 is SQIVND (reference sequence). This CDR3 contains 13 residues. V lost 7 bases and J 6 bases, leaving 13 bases between the germline ends.

This clone has only a few counts. This chain connects TRBV7-2 to TRBJ2-1; 12 bases agree with TRBD2. The CDR3 has 17 residues. The J segment lost 4 bases and the V segment lost 2 bases, leaving 6 bases of the junction unmatched. Germline V gene lookup returns CDR1 SGHTA and CDR2 FQGNSA. The CDR3 sequence is CASSLLGGLAGYNEQFF. DNA for the CDR3: TGTGCCAGCAGCTTATTAGGTGGACTAGCGGGATACAATGAGCAGTTCTTC.

The J gene is TRBJ2-5, the V gene TRBV7-2; D ambiguous. Germline V gives CDR1 SGHTA, CDR2 FQGNSA. Trimming removed 7 bases from V and 2 bases from J, with 5 bases in between. The length of the CDR3 is 11 residues. This CDR3 is CASTKQETQYF. CDR3 in DNA: TGTGCCAGCACCAAACAAGAGACCCAGTACTTC. Full variable domain (rest looked up from reference TRBV7-2 and TRBJ2-5): GAGVSQSPSNKVTEKGKDVELRCDPISGHTALYWYRQSLGQGLEFLIYFQGNSAPDKSGLPSDRFSAERTGGSVSTLTIQRTQQEDSAVYLCASTKQETQYFGPGTRLLVL.

CDR3 region: CASSDTPGGEAREQYF. The DNA of the CDR3 is TGTGCCAGCAGCGACACACCGGGGGGGGAGGCTCGCGAGCAGTACTTC. The chain links TRBV7-9 to TRBJ2-7; TRBD2 matches at 8 bases. Germline CDR1 SEHNR, CDR2 FQNEAQ (reference sequence). V gave up 5 bases and J gave up 6 bases; unmatched junction bases: 15. This CDR3 spans 16 amino acids.

This clone turned up a few times. In DNA form, the CDR3 reads TGTGCCAGCAGCCAAGACTTGGGACAGAACTATGGCTACACCTTC. It translates to CASSQDLGQNYGYTF. The V gene is TRBV4-2, the J gene TRBJ1-2; 7 bases map to TRBD1. The CDR3 has 15 amino acids. The germline CDR1 and CDR2 sequences are LGHNA and YNFKEQ. Trimming removed 0 bases from V and 2 bases from J; junction bases left unmatched: 3.

Many counts were recorded for this clone. The chain recombines TRBV29-1 with TRBJ1-1, with D perhaps matching TRBD1 (6 bases). CDR3 length: 13 amino acids. With 7 bases removed from V and 0 bases from J, the gap between germline ends came to 12 bases. Germline-derived CDR1 and CDR2 are SQVTM and ANQGSEA. Here the CDR3 reads CSATGSMNTEAFF. The CDR3 DNA reads as TGCAGCGCCACAGGGTCCATGAACACTGAAGCTTTCTTT.

The rearrangement joins TRBV28 to TRBJ1-1; the D gene is possibly TRBD1 (5 bases). Germline-derived CDR1 and CDR2 are MDHEN and SYDVKM. The CDR3 contains 16 residues. With 1 base removed from V and 4 bases from J, the gap between germline ends came to 16 bases. CDR3 residues: CASSLSQTAGGTEAFF. CDR3 in DNA: TGTGCCAGCAGTTTATCACAAACAGCGGGGGGCACTGAAGCTTTCTTT.

In its sample, this clone was seen a few times. This chain joins TRBV2 and TRBJ1-1; 7 bases align to TRBD1. Germline CDR1 reads SNHLY; CDR2 reads FYNNEI. The CDR3 is 15 residues long. J lost 1 base, V lost 3 bases, and 5 bases had no gene match. Here the CDR3 DNA reads TGTGCCAGCAGTGATACCGGGACAGAGAACACTGAAGCTTTCTTT. It codes for CASSDTGTENTEAFF.

This clone was detected only a few times. CDR3 in amino acids: CSVEELAGVKTQYF. The CDR3, as DNA: TGCAGCGTTGAAGAATTAGCGGGAGTGAAGACCCAGTACTTC. This rearrangement joins TRBV29-1 to TRBJ2-5, with 9 bases that match TRBD2. CDR1 and CDR2 (germline): SQVTM, ANQGSEA. The junction had 5 bases not matched to a gene; V was cut back by 0 bases and J by 6 bases. The CDR3 consists of 14 residues.

This clone has only a few counts. V is TRBV4-2 and J is TRBJ1-1; 8 bases align to TRBD1. CDR3 size: 14 residues. The germline gives CDR1 LGHNA, CDR2 YNFKEQ. Unmatched junction bases numbered 3, after V lost 0 bases and J lost 6 bases. CDR3 region: CASSQDQGAPEAFF. The DNA for the CDR3 is TGTGCCAGCAGCCAAGACCAGGGGGCGCCTGAAGCTTTCTTT.